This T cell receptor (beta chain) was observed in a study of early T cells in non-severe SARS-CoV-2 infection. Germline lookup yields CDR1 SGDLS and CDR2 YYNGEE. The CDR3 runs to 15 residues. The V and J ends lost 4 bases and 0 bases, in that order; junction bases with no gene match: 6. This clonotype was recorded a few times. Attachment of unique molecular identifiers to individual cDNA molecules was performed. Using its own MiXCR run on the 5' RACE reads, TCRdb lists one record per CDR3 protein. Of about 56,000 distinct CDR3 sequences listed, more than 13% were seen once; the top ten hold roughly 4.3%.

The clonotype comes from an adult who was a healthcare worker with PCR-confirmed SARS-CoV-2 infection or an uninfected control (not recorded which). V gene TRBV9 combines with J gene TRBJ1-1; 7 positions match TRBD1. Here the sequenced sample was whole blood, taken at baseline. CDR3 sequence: CASSKPTGLNTEAFF. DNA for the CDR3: TGTGCCAGCAGCAAACCGACAGGGCTGAACACTGAAGCTTTCTTT.